These 10 T cell receptor beta chains share one sample of origin, sequenced in a study of Ad26.COV2.S vaccination and SARS-CoV-2 variants. Treatment denoted: roughly 20 received Ad26.COV2.S at low or high dose, single or two shots; several received placebo; per-sample allocation not given. Sampling happened 63 days after the first vaccine or placebo injection. This table comes from immunoSEQ multiplex PCR, and its TCRdb copy is limited to in-frame clones, with some not included. The sample has hundreds of thousands of clones, over 75% seen once. Sequencing was performed on peripheral blood, taken in a trial of Ad26.COV2.S vaccine versus placebo. All receptors derive from a person aged 18 to 65 who received the Ad26.COV2.S COVID-19 vaccine or a placebo.

V gene TRBV18 combines with J gene TRBJ2-2; D uncertain. Trimming shortened V by 0 bases and J by 3 bases, and 5 bases separated the two germline ends. CDR1 is KGHSH and CDR2 is LQKENI in the germline V gene. The CDR3 length is 14 residues. Here the CDR3 reads CASSPPYHTGELFF. The CDR3 DNA is TGTGCCAGCTCACCACCGTATCACACCGGGGAGCTGTTTTTT.

J is TRBJ1-2 and V is TRBV7-3; tentative D call: TRBD1 (5 bases). V gave up 5 bases and J gave up 0 bases, with 16 bases separating them. Per germline, CDR1 SGHTA and CDR2 FQGTGA. The length of the CDR3 is 16 residues. The CDR3 nucleotides are TGTGCCAGCAGCCCAGGCTTCGGGGGATCTAACTATGGCTACACCTTC. This encodes CASSPGFGGSNYGYTF.

This clone was seen once. This chain links TRBV6-5 with TRBJ1-1; 7 nucleotides match TRBD1. CDR3 length: 13 residues. Germline CDR1 reads MNHEY; CDR2 reads SVGAGI. After removal of 6 bases from V and 5 bases from J, the junction contained 6 bases not matched to a gene. The CDR3, as DNA: TGTGCCAGCAGGACAGGGATGGGGACTGAAGCTTTCTTT. Translated: CASRTGMGTEAFF.

The sample holds a few counts of this clone. The rearrangement joins TRBV4-1 to TRBJ1-1, with D perhaps TRBD1 (5 bases). Germline values: CDR1 MGHRA, CDR2 YSYEKL. CDR3 size: 14 residues. V lost 2 bases and J lost 1, with 8 bases in between. The CDR3 DNA reads TGCGCCAGCAGCCAACCCGGGGGGAACACTGAAGCTTTCTTT. Encoded protein: CASSQPGGNTEAFF.

This rearrangement joins TRBV6-5 to TRBJ1-2, with 10 bases matching TRBD1. Germline CDR1 is MNHEY and CDR2 is SVGAGI. J was trimmed by 8 bases and V by 6 bases; bases with no gene match: 9. This CDR3 is built from 14 residues. As DNA, the CDR3 is TGTGCCAGCAGGCTGACAGGGGGCGTCTACGGCTACACCTTC. It translates to CASRLTGGVYGYTF.

This clone was detected only once. The chain combines TRBV6-5 with TRBJ2-2, with 8 bases lining up with TRBD2. The CDR3 sequence is 15 residues long. Trimming cost V 1 base and J 5 bases; bases outside gene matches: 3. The germline CDR1 and CDR2 sequences are MNHEY and SVGAGI. The CDR3, as DNA: TGTGCCAGCAGTTACTGGGGCGGGGGGACCGGGGAGCTGTTTTTT. Amino acids: CASSYWGGGTGELFF.

This clone was seen just once. J is TRBJ2-7 and V is TRBV5-1, with 7 bases aligning to TRBD2. The germline V gene has CDR1 SGHRS and CDR2 YFSETQ. The CDR3 consists of 16 residues. J gave up 3 bases and V 0 bases, and 9 bases lay outside the gene matches. DNA of the CDR3: TGCGCCAGCAGCTTGGAGGCGGGAGACGCGGGCTACGAGCAGTACTTC. It codes for CASSLEAGDAGYEQYF.

This clone occurred once. The chain joins TRBV28 to TRBJ2-1; D remains ambiguous. This CDR3 has 11 amino acids. CDR1 is MDHEN, CDR2 SYDVKM, per germline. Trimming removed 7 bases from V and 8 bases from J, with 9 bases in between. CDR3 in amino acids: CASTSQYEQFF. CDR3 bases: TGTGCCAGCACCTCACAGTATGAGCAGTTCTTC.

The chain is built from TRBV11-2 and TRBJ1-2; D remains ambiguous. This CDR3 contains 16 residues. In germline, CDR1 is SGHAT, CDR2 FQNNGV. Trimming cost V 2 bases and J 6 bases, with 19 bases left between them. DNA of the CDR3: TGTGCCAGCAGCTTACCCCTCCCCGGTGGCGTGGATGGCTACACCTTC. This sequence encodes CASSLPLPGGVDGYTF.

The chain links TRBV4-2 to TRBJ2-7; 9 bases are a match to TRBD2. CDR3 length equals 15 residues. Germline V gene lookup returns CDR1 LGHNA and CDR2 YNFKEQ. V was clipped by 0 bases and J by 6 bases; unmatched bases: 6. This chain's CDR3 is CASSQEPAGGIEQYF. DNA for the CDR3: TGTGCCAGCAGCCAAGAACCAGCGGGGGGAATCGAGCAGTACTTC.